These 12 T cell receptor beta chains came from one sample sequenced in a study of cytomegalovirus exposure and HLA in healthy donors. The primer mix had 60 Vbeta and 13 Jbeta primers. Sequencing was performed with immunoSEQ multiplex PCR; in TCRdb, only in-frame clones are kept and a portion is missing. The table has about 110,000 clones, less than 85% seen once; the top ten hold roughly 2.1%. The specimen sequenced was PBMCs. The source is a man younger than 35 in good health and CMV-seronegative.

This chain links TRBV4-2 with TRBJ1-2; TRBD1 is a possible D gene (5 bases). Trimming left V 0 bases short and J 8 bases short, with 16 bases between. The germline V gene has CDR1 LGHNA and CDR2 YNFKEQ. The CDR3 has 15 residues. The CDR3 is CASSQDPGAGKGYTF. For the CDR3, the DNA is TGTGCCAGCAGCCAAGATCCAGGAGCAGGGAAGGGCTACACCTTC.

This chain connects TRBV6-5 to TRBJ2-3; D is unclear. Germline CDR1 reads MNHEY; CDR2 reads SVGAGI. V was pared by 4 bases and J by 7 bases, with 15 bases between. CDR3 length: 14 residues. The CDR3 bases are TGTGCCAGCAGTTCCTACGAATCAGGATATACGCAGTATTTT. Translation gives CASSSYESGYTQYF.

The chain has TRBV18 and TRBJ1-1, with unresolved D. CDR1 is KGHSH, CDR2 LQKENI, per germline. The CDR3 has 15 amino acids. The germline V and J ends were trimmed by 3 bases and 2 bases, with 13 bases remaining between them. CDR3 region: CASSPPVGGNTEAFF. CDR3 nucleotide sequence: TGTGCCAGCTCACCCCCGGTAGGAGGTAACACTGAAGCTTTCTTT.

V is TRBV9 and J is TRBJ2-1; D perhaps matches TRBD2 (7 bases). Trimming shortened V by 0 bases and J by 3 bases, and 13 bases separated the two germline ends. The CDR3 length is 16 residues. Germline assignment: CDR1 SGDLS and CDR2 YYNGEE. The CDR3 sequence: CASSVDNGGLYNEQFF. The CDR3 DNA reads TGTGCCAGCAGCGTAGACAACGGGGGGCTCTACAATGAGCAGTTCTTC.

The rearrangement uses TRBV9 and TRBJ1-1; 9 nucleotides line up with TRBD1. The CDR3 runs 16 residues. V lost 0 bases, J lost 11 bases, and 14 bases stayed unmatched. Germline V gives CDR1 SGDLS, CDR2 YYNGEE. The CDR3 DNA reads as TGTGCCAGCAGCGTAGACGCACGCCGGGACAGGGCTGGTGCTTTCTTT. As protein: CASSVDARRDRAGAFF.

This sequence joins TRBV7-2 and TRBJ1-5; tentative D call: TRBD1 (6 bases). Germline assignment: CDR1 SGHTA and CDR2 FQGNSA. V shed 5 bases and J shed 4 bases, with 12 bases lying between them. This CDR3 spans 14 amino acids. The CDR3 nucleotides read TGTGCCAGCAGCCTTTACAGGGTGAATCAGCCCCAGCATTTT. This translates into CASSLYRVNQPQHF.

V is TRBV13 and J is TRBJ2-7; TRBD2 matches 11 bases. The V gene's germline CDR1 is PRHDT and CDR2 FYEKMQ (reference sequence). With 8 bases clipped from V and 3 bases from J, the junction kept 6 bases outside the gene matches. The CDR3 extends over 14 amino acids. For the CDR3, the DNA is TGTGCCAGCCAACTAGCGGGGGCCAACTACGAGCAGTACTTC. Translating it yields CASQLAGANYEQYF.

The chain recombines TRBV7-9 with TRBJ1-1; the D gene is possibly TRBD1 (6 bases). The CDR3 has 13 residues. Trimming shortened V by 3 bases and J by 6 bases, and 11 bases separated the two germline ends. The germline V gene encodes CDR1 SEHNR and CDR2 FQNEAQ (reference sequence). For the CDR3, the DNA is TGTGCCAGCAGCTTGGAGCGGGGGCCTGAAGCTTTCTTT. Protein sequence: CASSLERGPEAFF.

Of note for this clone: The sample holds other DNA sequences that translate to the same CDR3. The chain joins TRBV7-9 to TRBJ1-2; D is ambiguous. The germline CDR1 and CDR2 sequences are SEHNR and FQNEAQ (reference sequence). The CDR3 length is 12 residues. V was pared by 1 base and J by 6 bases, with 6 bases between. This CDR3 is CASSLGGDGYTF. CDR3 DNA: TGTGCCAGCAGCTTAGGGGGAGATGGCTACACCTTC.

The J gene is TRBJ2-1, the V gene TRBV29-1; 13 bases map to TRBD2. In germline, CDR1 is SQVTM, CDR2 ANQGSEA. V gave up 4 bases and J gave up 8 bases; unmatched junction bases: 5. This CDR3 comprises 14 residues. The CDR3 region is CSVVTSGGADEQFF. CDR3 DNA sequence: TGCAGCGTTGTAACTAGCGGGGGGGCCGATGAGCAGTTCTTC.

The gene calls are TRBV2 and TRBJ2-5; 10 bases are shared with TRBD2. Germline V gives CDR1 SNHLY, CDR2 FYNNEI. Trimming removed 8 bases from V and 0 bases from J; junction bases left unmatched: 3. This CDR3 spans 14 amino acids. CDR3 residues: CASLAGVYQETQYF. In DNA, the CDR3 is TGTGCCAGCCTAGCGGGGGTGTACCAAGAGACCCAGTACTTC. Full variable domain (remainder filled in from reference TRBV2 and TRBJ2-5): EPEVTQTPSHQVTQMGQEVILRCVPISNHLYFYWYRQILGQKVEFLVSFYNNEISEKSEIFDDQFSVERPDGSNFTLKIRSTKLEDSAMYFCASLAGVYQETQYFGPGTRLLVL.

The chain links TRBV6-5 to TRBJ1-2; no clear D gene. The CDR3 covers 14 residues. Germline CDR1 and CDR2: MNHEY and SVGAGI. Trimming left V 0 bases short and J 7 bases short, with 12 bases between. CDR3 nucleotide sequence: TGTGCCAGCAGTTACTCCCCGGGTACGGGTGGCTACACCTTC. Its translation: CASSYSPGTGGYTF.